The present T cell receptor (beta chain) was sequenced within a study of control samples from healthy donors and cancer patients. Measured with immunoSEQ multiplex PCR; TCRdb has only the in-frame clones, and not every one. The sample holds some 140,000 clones, about nine tenths seen once. The origin of this receptor is a woman in her twenties or thirties in good health. The sample comprised blood.

The CDR3 bases are TGTGCCTGGACGTCGAGGGGGTTCACTGAAGCTTTCTTT. Residues: CAWTSRGFTEAFF. The chain uses TRBV30 and TRBJ1-1, with D perhaps matching TRBD1 (6 bases). The CDR3 runs 13 residues. V lost 4 bases to trimming and J lost 4 bases, with 13 bases between them. CDR1 and CDR2 (germline): GTSNPN, SVGIG (reference sequence).